These T cell receptor beta chains were read from a single sample in a study of T cell changes during pregnancy in multiple sclerosis. Method: immunoSEQ multiplex PCR; TCRdb's copy keeps in-frame clones and lacks some. The sample lists about 100,000 clones; almost 95% were seen once. The specimen was peripheral blood, collected in the first trimester of pregnancy. The receptors derive from a female donor with multiple sclerosis, enrolled in a pregnancy study. Both conserved end residues are part of each CDR3. The D gene is left open where the match is weak. Expanded clones get a size class; other rows say once, few or many, or leave the size out.

cdr3_length: 14; j_call: TRBJ2-5; clone_size: NA; d_call: TRBD2; v_call: TRBV2; cdr3_nt: TGTGCCAGCGGGACTAGCGGACCTTTAGAGTCCCAGTACTTC; cdr3_aa: CASGTSGPLESQYF
cdr3_length: 16; j_call: TRBJ2-1; clone_size: NA; d_call: TRBD2; v_call: TRBV30; cdr3_nt: TGTGCCTGGAGTGTAGAGACGGGAGGGATCTACAATGAGCAGTTCTTC; cdr3_aa: CAWSVETGGIYNEQFF
cdr3_length: 17; j_call: TRBJ2-5; clone_size: few; d_call: TRBD2; v_call: TRBV6-1; cdr3_nt: TGTGCCAGCAGTGAAGCAAGGACTAGCGGATACCAAGAGACCCAGTACTTC; cdr3_aa: CASSEARTSGYQETQYF
cdr3_length: 16; j_call: TRBJ1-2; clone_size: NA; d_call: NA; v_call: TRBV5-1; cdr3_nt: TGCGCCAGCAGCGCATCGGGGGGACCTACTAACTATGGCTACACCTTC; cdr3_aa: CASSASGGPTNYGYTF
cdr3_length: 19; j_call: TRBJ2-7; clone_size: NA; d_call: TRBD2; v_call: TRBV5-1; cdr3_nt: TGCGCCAGCAGCTTGGCCCGGACTAGCGGGATGGTCGGTAGCTACGAGCAGTACTTC; cdr3_aa: CASSLARTSGMVGSYEQYF
cdr3_length: 14; j_call: TRBJ1-5; clone_size: NA; d_call: TRBD1; v_call: TRBV29-1; cdr3_nt: TGCAGCGTGAGGGACAGGGGTAGCAATCAGCCCCAGCATTTT; cdr3_aa: CSVRDRGSNQPQHF
cdr3_length: 14; j_call: TRBJ2-5; clone_size: NA; d_call: TRBD2; v_call: TRBV10-2; cdr3_nt: TGCGCCACCAAACTAGCGGGTGATGGAGAGACCCAGTACTTC; cdr3_aa: CATKLAGDGETQYF
cdr3_length: 14; j_call: TRBJ1-1; clone_size: few; d_call: NA; v_call: TRBV28; cdr3_nt: TGTGCCAGCTTTTCCCTCAGGGGCCTCCAATCGGCTTTCTTT; cdr3_aa: CASFSLRGLQSAFF
cdr3_length: 10; j_call: TRBJ2-1; clone_size: NA; d_call: TRBD2; v_call: TRBV10-3; cdr3_nt: TGTGCCACACGCGGGGGTGAGCAGTTCTTC; cdr3_aa: CATRGGEQFF
cdr3_length: 14; j_call: TRBJ1-2; clone_size: NA; d_call: NA; v_call: TRBV5-6; cdr3_nt: TGTGCCAGCAGCTTGGATGTGGGGGCCGGTGGCTACACCTTC; cdr3_aa: CASSLDVGAGGYTF
cdr3_length: 16; j_call: TRBJ2-1; clone_size: NA; d_call: TRBD2; v_call: TRBV5-1; cdr3_nt: TGCGCCAGCAGCCCACAACCGGGACTAGTTCACAATGAGCAGTTCTTC; cdr3_aa: CASSPQPGLVHNEQFF
cdr3_length: 16; j_call: TRBJ2-3; clone_size: NA; d_call: NA; v_call: TRBV7-9; cdr3_nt: TGTGCCAGCAGCTTAGCAGCGCGACAGGGCACAGATACGCAGTATTTT; cdr3_aa: CASSLAARQGTDTQYF
cdr3_length: 14; j_call: TRBJ2-5; clone_size: once; d_call: NA; v_call: TRBV28; cdr3_nt: TGTGCCAGCAGCAAGACCCAGGGCATAGAGACCCAGTACTTC; cdr3_aa: CASSKTQGIETQYF